The clone carrying this T cell receptor beta chain has a count of ten or more. Its specificity is unknown. These data come from a study of T cells in Graves' hyperthyroidism and ophthalmopathy. Study summary: Before any treatment, at initial diagnosis, peripheral blood was collected.

RNA transcripts gave rise to amplified TCR beta CDR3 regions. During a first-round RT-PCR of the TCR CDR3, the HTBI primer set was used. MiXCR was run by TCRdb on the multiplex PCR reads, yielding one entry per CDR3 protein. The sample lists fewer than 300,000 distinct CDR3 sequences, 13% to 15% occurring once. Whole-study findings and limits: Most thyroid clonotypes that were expanded above 0.001 also turned up in blood.

The hyperthyroidism was newly diagnosed and had lasted under 2 months; the patients were aged 18 to 65. The sequenced sample consisted of blood. The TCR originated in a woman between 45 and 65 years old with Graves' hyperthyroidism that later progressed to Graves' ophthalmopathy.

The CDR3 here is CSARDPSGRGTYEQYF. CDR3 DNA sequence: TGCAGTGCTAGAGATCCGAGCGGGAGAGGGACCTACGAGCAGTACTTC. This sequence joins TRBV20-1 and TRBJ2-7; 8 bases match TRBD2. Losses at the gene ends were 0 bases for V and 2 bases for J; bases not matched to a gene: 9. The germline gives CDR1 DFQATT, CDR2 SNEGSKA (reference sequence). The CDR3 sequence is 16 residues long.